Sequencing of this T cell receptor (beta chain) was carried out in a study of OX40 agonist ivuxolimab in advanced cancers. At the level of the study: Partial responses were recorded for three patients, including one with hepatocellular carcinoma and two with cutaneous melanoma. The study's findings and limits: At 0.1 to 3.0 mg/kg and by week 6, CD4+ and CD8+ T cells in the blood had expanded clonally. Normalized T-cell clonal expansion was also low in some nonresponders.

Data came from immunoSEQ multiplex PCR; TCRdb stores just in-frame clones and leaves some out. The table shows around 100,000 clones, with 80% to 90% occurring only once. The sample holds a few counts of this clone. Its specificity is unknown. The CDR3 loop spans 13 amino acids. Germline CDR1 is LNHDA and CDR2 is SQIVND (reference sequence). Trimming took 3 bases from V and 5 from J; bases not matched to a gene: 0. The sample here was CD4+ or CD8+ T cells sorted from blood, taken in a trial of the OX40 agonist ivuxolimab. This sequence originates from an adult with an advanced solid tumor such as melanoma, head and neck, liver or kidney cancer. This chain joins TRBV19 and TRBJ2-1; 8 bases are a match to TRBD2. The DNA for the CDR3 is TGTGCCAGTAGTATCGGGAGGGACAATGAGCAGTTCTTC. Encoded protein: CASSIGRDNEQFF.